The clone carrying this T cell receptor beta chain was picked up many times. The antigen remains undetermined. At one end, the junction sequence differs from germline, possibly due to a read error. Through a sample-barcoded 5' primer and a J-beta primer mix, a second PCR was run for about 6 to 12 cycles. One entry per CDR3 protein, called by TCRdb with MiXCR from the 5' RACE reads. The sample carries 1,800,000 or so distinct CDR3 sequences, 35% to 50% recorded once. The data derive from a study of blood T cells in healthy people across ages. Study-wide results and limits: Diversity figures based on one million T cells were deemed too low.

The CDR3 length is 14 residues. Germline lookup yields CDR1 SGHRS and CDR2 YFSETQ. The TCR originated in a human donor in good health. The sample consisted of blood. The chain combines TRBV5-1 with TRBJ2-5, with 10 bases that match TRBD1. For the CDR3, the DNA is TGTGCCAGCAGCTCGGGACAGGGGAGGGAGACCCAGTACTTC. This translates into CASSSGQGRETQYF. The full variable domain, completed using reference TRBV5-1 and TRBJ2-5, is KAGVTQTPRYLIKTRGQQVTLSCSPISGHRSVSWYQQTPGQGLQFLFEYFSETQRNKGNFPGRFSGRQFSNSRSEMNVSTLELGDSALYLCASSSGQGRETQYFGPGTRLLVL.